A selection of T cell receptor beta chains follows, all from one sample in a study of pediatric ulcerative colitis. Data came from immunoSEQ multiplex PCR; TCRdb stores just in-frame clones and leaves some out. The data contain 30,000 to 40,000 clones, roughly three quarters of them seen just once; the ten biggest clones take up approximately 1%. Sequencing was done on a sample of gut tissue. The receptors were sampled from a boy aged 10-17 years with mild ulcerative colitis. Both conserved end residues are part of each CDR3. D genes are given only for firm matches. Clone size is given for some rows only: seen once, a few or many times, or a class if the clone is expanded.

size	D	V	J	DNA	CDR3
-	TRBD2	TRBV5-8	TRBJ2-1	TGTGCCAGCAGCTTCCTCCCTAGCGGGGGCTCTGAGCAGTTCTTC	CASSFLPSGGSEQFF
-	-	TRBV19	TRBJ1-2	TGTGCCAGTAGTCTCGGGGGTGACTATGGCTACACCTTC	CASSLGGDYGYTF
once	-	TRBV25-1	TRBJ1-1	TGTGCCAGCAGTTGGGAGGGTAATTCTCCTGAAGCTTTCTTT	CASSWEGNSPEAFF
-	-	TRBV6-4	TRBJ2-3	TGTGCCAGCCGAAGGGGTTCGACAGATACGCAGTATTTT	CASRRGSTDTQYF
-	-	TRBV7-9	TRBJ2-1	TGTGCCAGCAGTCCTCGCGATTATACGCCAAATGAGCAGTTCTTC	CASSPRDYTPNEQFF
-	-	TRBV7-9	TRBJ1-3	TGTGCCAGCAGCCCGACCGGGACAAGGATTATAAACACCATATATTTT	CASSPTGTRIINTIYF
-	-	TRBV19	TRBJ2-2	TGTGCCAGTAGTATAGGGAGGTGGCAGGGCGGTGGCACCGGGGAGCTGTTTTTT	CASSIGRWQGGGTGELFF
once	TRBD1	TRBV6-1	TRBJ1-1	TGTGCCAGCAGTGCGGACAGGGGAGCTTTCTTT	CASSADRGAFF
-	-	TRBV6-1	TRBJ1-2	TGTGCCAGCAGTGCCAACTACTTAGGACCTTATGGCTACACCTTC	CASSANYLGPYGYTF
-	-	TRBV19	TRBJ1-3	TGTGCCAGTAGTCGCTGGCTTGGGGACTCTGGAAACACCATATATTTT	CASSRWLGDSGNTIYF
once	-	TRBV6-1	TRBJ2-2	TGTGCCAGCAGTGAAGCGCCTCACACCGGGGAGCTGTTTTTT	CASSEAPHTGELFF
-	TRBD1	TRBV9	TRBJ2-1	TGTGCCAGCAGCGTAAGGGGACAGGGGAGGGACAATGAGCAGTTCTTC	CASSVRGQGRDNEQFF
-	-	TRBV7-6	TRBJ2-1	TGTGCCAGCAGCTTAGAGAGGTACAATGAGCAGTTCTTC	CASSLERYNEQFF
-	-	TRBV5-8	TRBJ1-1	TGTGCCAGCAGCTTGGCGCACAGGGTAGGGACTGAAGCTTTCTTT	CASSLAHRVGTEAFF
-	-	TRBV20-1	TRBJ1-2	TGCAGTGCCTACAACAACTATGGCTACACCTTC	CSAYNNYGYTF
-	-	TRBV7-9	TRBJ2-6	TGTGCCAGCAGCTTAGCCTCGTCCTCTGGGGCCAACGTCCTGACTTTC	CASSLASSSGANVLTF
-	-	TRBV6-1	TRBJ1-1	TGTGCCAGCAGTGTACGGGGACGAGTGTCAGCTTTCTTT	CASSVRGRVSAFF
-	TRBD1	TRBV4-2	TRBJ1-2	TGTGCCAGCAGCCCCCGGGACAGCCCGATCTCCAACTATGGCTACACCTTC	CASSPRDSPISNYGYTF
-	TRBD1	TRBV2	TRBJ1-6	TGTGCCAGCGATTTGACAGGGAGGAATTCACCCCTCCACTTT	CASDLTGRNSPLHF
-	-	TRBV29-1	TRBJ2-3	TGCAGCGTGTTTGAGGGGGCAGATACGCAGTATTTT	CSVFEGADTQYF
-	-	TRBV13	TRBJ2-1	TGTGCCAGCAGCTTGAGGGCCGCAATGTACAATGAGCAGTTCTTC	CASSLRAAMYNEQFF
-	-	TRBV5-8	TRBJ1-1	TGTGCCAGCAGCTTGTCAGGGGCATGGACTGAAGCTTTCTTT	CASSLSGAWTEAFF
-	TRBD2	TRBV12-5	TRBJ2-7	TGTGCTAGGGGGCGGGGGGGCTACGAGCAGTACTTC	CARGRGGYEQYF
-	-	TRBV4-1	TRBJ1-2	TGCGCCAGCAGCCCGGACGGGGCTAACTATGGCTACACCTTC	CASSPDGANYGYTF
-	TRBD1	TRBV9	TRBJ1-1	TGTGCCAGCAGCCCAGGGGCCGAGGGGGCGGGGTGGGCTTTCTTT	CASSPGAEGAGWAFF
-	TRBD1	TRBV9	TRBJ2-7	TGTGCCAGCAGCGTCCGGGACAGGGCGGTCGAGCAGTACTTC	CASSVRDRAVEQYF
once	TRBD1	TRBV7-9	TRBJ1-1	TGTGCCAGCAGCTTAGAGGGGGCTGGAGCTTTCTTT	CASSLEGAGAFF
-	-	TRBV27	TRBJ2-2	TGTGCCAGCAGTTTATCGAGGGGTGGGGAGCTGTTTTTT	CASSLSRGGELFF
-	-	TRBV19	TRBJ1-6	TGTGCCAGTAGTCTTAACAGGGATTCACCCCTCCACTTT	CASSLNRDSPLHF
-	-	TRBV6-1	TRBJ2-5	TGTGCCAGCAGACCGGGACCCCGGGAGACCCAGTACTTC	CASRPGPRETQYF
-	-	TRBV7-6	TRBJ2-2	TGTGCCAGCAGCTTACAATTGGCCGCGAACACCGGGGAGCTGTTTTTT	CASSLQLAANTGELFF
-	-	TRBV10-3	TRBJ2-1	TGTGCCATCCGGGGCTTCGGGGGATATCCCTACAATGAGCAGTTCTTC	CAIRGFGGYPYNEQFF
-	-	TRBV5-6	TRBJ2-7	TGTGCCAGCAGCACGACAGAGGGTGTCGAGCAGTACTTC	CASSTTEGVEQYF
few	-	TRBV5-8	TRBJ1-6	TGTGCCAGCAGCTTGTCTCAGGGGAAAAATTCACCCCTCCACTTT	CASSLSQGKNSPLHF
-	-	TRBV7-9	TRBJ2-5	TGTGCCAGCAGCTTCTGGGGGTACCAAGAGACCCAGTACTTC	CASSFWGYQETQYF
once	-	TRBV2	TRBJ1-2	TGTGCCAGCAGTCCACCTAGGGCAGGTATCGCTGGCTACACCTTC	CASSPPRAGIAGYTF
-	-	TRBV7-3	TRBJ1-1	TGTGCCAGCAGCTTAACTGAAGCTTTCTTT	CASSLTEAFF
-	-	TRBV19	TRBJ2-7	TGTGCCAGTAGTAGAGGACTAGGGGGCTACGAGCAGTACTTC	CASSRGLGGYEQYF
-	-	TRBV7-9	TRBJ1-1	TGTGCCAGCAGCTTTGGTCAGGGGGCTTTCTTT	CASSFGQGAFF